The sequence of this TCR beta chain was determined in a study of cytomegalovirus exposure and HLA in healthy donors. As for the study in general: In a previous analysis, approximately 110 million unique TCR beta sequences were found from roughly 200 million T cells.

The CDR3 loop spans 14 amino acids. Looked up from germline, CDR1 is GTSNPN and CDR2 is SVGIG (reference sequence). Trimming pared 0 bases from V and 4 bases from J, leaving 12 bases between. Amplification used 60 Vbeta primers and 13 Jbeta primers. Libraries were prepared by immunoSEQ multiplex PCR; TCRdb keeps only in-frame clonotypes and omits some of them. The sample lists approximately 130,000 clones; roughly four fifths were seen once. Those who donated were healthy bone marrow donors. Overall study results and limits: In a later analysis, specific HLA alleles were associated with over 15,000 TCR beta sequences at a 0.05 false discovery rate. Some segments of the V type, notably TRBV6-2 and TRBV6-3, were excluded as indistinguishable.

Of note for this clone: Its target is unknown.

This rearrangement joins TRBV30 to TRBJ1-1; D might be TRBD1 (6 bases). Sequencing used PBMCs. This TCR derives from a female donor in good health and CMV-seropositive. The CDR3 bases are TGTGCCTGGAGTGTAGGGGGATGGGGCACTGAAGCTTTCTTT. Translated: CAWSVGGWGTEAFF.